These T cell receptor beta chains were read from a single sample in a study of blood T cell repertoires in COVID-19. The method was immunoSEQ multiplex PCR; TCRdb's version includes in-frame clones alone and lacks a portion of them. The profile shows approximately 40,000 clones, nearly 90% of them singletons. Material: peripheral blood. The receptors here all came from a man aged 60 to 69 with COVID-19, enrolled during active disease. Both conserved end residues are part of each CDR3. The D gene is left open where the match is weak. Clone size, where shown, is once, few, many, or a class for clones that have expanded.

v_call: TRBV25-1; clone_size: NA; d_call: NA; j_call: TRBJ1-1; cdr3_nt: TGTGCCAGCAGTGAAGCCAGGAGGACTGAAGCTTTCTTT; cdr3_aa: CASSEARRTEAFF
v_call: TRBV5-1; clone_size: NA; d_call: TRBD2; j_call: TRBJ2-7; cdr3_nt: TGCGCCAGCAGCTTTAGCGGGAACTACGAGCAGTACTTC; cdr3_aa: CASSFSGNYEQYF
v_call: TRBV28; clone_size: NA; d_call: NA; j_call: TRBJ1-5; cdr3_nt: TGTGCCAGCGGAACCAGGGTGAGCAATCAGCCCCAGCATTTT; cdr3_aa: CASGTRVSNQPQHF
v_call: TRBV25-1; clone_size: NA; d_call: NA; j_call: TRBJ1-2; cdr3_nt: TGTGCCAGCAGCCAGGTAGATGGCTACACCTTC; cdr3_aa: CASSQVDGYTF
v_call: TRBV6-1; clone_size: NA; d_call: NA; j_call: TRBJ2-6; cdr3_nt: TGTGCCAGCAGTGACCGTGGACACGCTGGGGCCAACGTCCTGACTTTC; cdr3_aa: CASSDRGHAGANVLTF
v_call: TRBV27; clone_size: NA; d_call: TRBD1; j_call: TRBJ1-1; cdr3_nt: TGTGCCAGCAGTTTCGACCCAGGGGGTAGCACTGAAGCTTTCTTT; cdr3_aa: CASSFDPGGSTEAFF
v_call: TRBV11-3; clone_size: NA; d_call: TRBD1; j_call: TRBJ1-3; cdr3_nt: TGTGCCAGCAGCTTAAGGGGACAGGCTACTGGAAACACCATATATTTT; cdr3_aa: CASSLRGQATGNTIYF
v_call: TRBV2; clone_size: NA; d_call: NA; j_call: TRBJ2-5; cdr3_nt: TGTGCCAGCACCAGGGGTGAGACCCAGTACTTC; cdr3_aa: CASTRGETQYF
v_call: TRBV4-3; clone_size: once; d_call: NA; j_call: TRBJ1-2; cdr3_nt: TGCGCCAGCAGCCAAGATGAAGCGGGCTGGGGTTATGGCTACACCTTC; cdr3_aa: CASSQDEAGWGYGYTF
v_call: TRBV11-2; clone_size: NA; d_call: NA; j_call: TRBJ2-7; cdr3_nt: TGTGCCAGCAGCTTAGCTTCCGCTCGGCGGGGAACCTACGAGCAGTACTTC; cdr3_aa: CASSLASARRGTYEQYF
v_call: TRBV28; clone_size: NA; d_call: TRBD1; j_call: TRBJ1-1; cdr3_nt: TGTGCCAGCAGACCAGGGGGTGGGAACACTGAAGCTTTCTTT; cdr3_aa: CASRPGGGNTEAFF
v_call: TRBV6-1; clone_size: NA; d_call: NA; j_call: TRBJ2-6; cdr3_nt: TGTGCCAGCAGTGAATTAGGAGGGGCCGGGGCCAACGTCCTGACTTTC; cdr3_aa: CASSELGGAGANVLTF
v_call: TRBV15; clone_size: NA; d_call: NA; j_call: TRBJ2-7; cdr3_nt: TGTGCCACCAGCAGAGATCAAGAAGGGAAGGGGTCCGAGCAGTACTTC; cdr3_aa: CATSRDQEGKGSEQYF
v_call: TRBV11-2; clone_size: NA; d_call: NA; j_call: TRBJ2-7; cdr3_nt: TGTGCCAGCAGCTTAAAGGCGGTATCCTACGAGCAGTACTTC; cdr3_aa: CASSLKAVSYEQYF
v_call: TRBV18; clone_size: NA; d_call: TRBD1; j_call: TRBJ1-5; cdr3_nt: TGTGCCAGCTCACTTAACACAGGGGATAGCAATCAGCCCCAGCATTTT; cdr3_aa: CASSLNTGDSNQPQHF
v_call: TRBV5-4; clone_size: NA; d_call: TRBD2; j_call: TRBJ2-1; cdr3_nt: TGTGCCAGCAGCTTGATCCTAGCGGGAGACAATGAGCAGTTCTTC; cdr3_aa: CASSLILAGDNEQFF
v_call: TRBV25-1; clone_size: NA; d_call: NA; j_call: TRBJ2-3; cdr3_nt: TGTGCCAGTGGGGAGTTTACAGATACGCAGTATTTT; cdr3_aa: CASGEFTDTQYF
v_call: TRBV20-1; clone_size: few; d_call: TRBD1; j_call: TRBJ1-1; cdr3_nt: TGCAGTGCGAGTGAGGACAGGGTGGTTACTGAAGCTTTCTTT; cdr3_aa: CSASEDRVVTEAFF
v_call: TRBV27; clone_size: NA; d_call: TRBD1; j_call: TRBJ2-5; cdr3_nt: TGTGCCAGCAGTTCAATCCTACAGGGGGCCGAGACCCAGTACTTC; cdr3_aa: CASSSILQGAETQYF
v_call: TRBV11-3; clone_size: NA; d_call: TRBD2; j_call: TRBJ2-1; cdr3_nt: TGTGCCAGCAGTTTAGCGGGAGAATACAACAATGAGCAGTTCTTC; cdr3_aa: CASSLAGEYNNEQFF
v_call: TRBV6-6; clone_size: NA; d_call: NA; j_call: TRBJ1-1; cdr3_nt: TGTGCCAGCAGTCTTTACCAAGGTAGGCCACATACCAAGGGGACTGAAGCTTTCTTT; cdr3_aa: CASSLYQGRPHTKGTEAFF
v_call: TRBV7-9; clone_size: NA; d_call: TRBD2; j_call: TRBJ2-3; cdr3_nt: TGTGCCAGCAGCGACGGGACTAGCGGGAGTTATACGCAGTATTTT; cdr3_aa: CASSDGTSGSYTQYF
v_call: TRBV2; clone_size: few; d_call: NA; j_call: TRBJ1-1; cdr3_nt: TGTGCCAGCACCCCCCGGGGAGGGGACACTGAAGCTTTCTTT; cdr3_aa: CASTPRGGDTEAFF
v_call: TRBV5-6; clone_size: NA; d_call: TRBD2; j_call: TRBJ2-7; cdr3_nt: TGTGCCAGCAGCCCGGGACTAGCGGGAGGCGAGCAGTACTTC; cdr3_aa: CASSPGLAGGEQYF
v_call: TRBV5-1; clone_size: NA; d_call: TRBD1; j_call: TRBJ1-4; cdr3_nt: TGCGCCAGCAGCTTGGAATCGCCAGGGGGCCCAGGTGAAAAACTGTTTTTT; cdr3_aa: CASSLESPGGPGEKLFF
v_call: TRBV5-6; clone_size: NA; d_call: TRBD1; j_call: TRBJ2-7; cdr3_nt: TGTGCCAGCAGCTCCGGACAGGTTGGGGCCGAGCAGTACTTC; cdr3_aa: CASSSGQVGAEQYF
v_call: TRBV6-2/TRBV6-3; clone_size: few; d_call: NA; j_call: TRBJ2-7; cdr3_nt: TGTGCCAGCAGTCTAGGTTACGAGCAGTACTTC; cdr3_aa: CASSLGYEQYF
v_call: TRBV28; clone_size: NA; d_call: NA; j_call: TRBJ1-1; cdr3_nt: TGTGCCAGCATTGAGGGGGGGCGGCTAAACACTGAAGCTTTCTTT; cdr3_aa: CASIEGGRLNTEAFF
v_call: TRBV19; clone_size: NA; d_call: TRBD1; j_call: TRBJ2-5; cdr3_nt: TGTGCCAGTAGTCTCCAGGACAGGGAGGAAGAGACCCAGTACTTC; cdr3_aa: CASSLQDREEETQYF
v_call: TRBV7-6; clone_size: NA; d_call: TRBD1; j_call: TRBJ1-2; cdr3_nt: TGTGCCAGCAGCTTAGAAGGGGACAGGGATTCAGATGGCTACACCTTC; cdr3_aa: CASSLEGDRDSDGYTF
v_call: TRBV3-1/TRBV3-2; clone_size: NA; d_call: NA; j_call: TRBJ1-6; cdr3_nt: TGTGCCAGCAGCTACGGACATAACAATTCACCCCTCCACTTT; cdr3_aa: CASSYGHNNSPLHF
v_call: TRBV20-1; clone_size: NA; d_call: TRBD1; j_call: TRBJ1-5; cdr3_nt: TGCAGTGCTAGTGACAGGGGGGTAAAACAGCCCCAGCATTTT; cdr3_aa: CSASDRGVKQPQHF